This TCR beta chain was observed in a study of T cells after yellow fever vaccination. J lost 7 bases, V lost 2 bases, and 10 bases had no gene match. The CDR3 is 15 residues long. This clonotype was observed a few times. Conversion of TCR transcripts into cDNA relied on 5'RACE template switching, which added a universal primer site and UMIs. TCRdb analysed the 5' RACE reads with MiXCR anew, one entry per CDR3 protein. Of roughly 100,000 distinct CDR3 sequences detected, about 8.8% appear once; the ten largest clones hold approximately 17%. General study results and limits: Most primary-vaccination clones reappeared after the booster (approximately 95% CD4, about 88% CD8).

The sequences come from CD8+ T cells not binding an NS4B(214-222) dextramer, sorted from PBMCs, collected around 16 days after the first yellow fever vaccination. The TCR originated in a man aged 18 to 30 who received the YFV17D yellow fever vaccine. The chain joins TRBV12-3 or TRBV12-4 to TRBJ2-7, with 8 bases fitting TRBD1. The chain's CDR3 is CASSLRGQGAEEQYF. The CDR3 nucleotides are TGTGCCAGCAGTTTAAGGGGGCAGGGGGCGGAAGAGCAGTACTTC.